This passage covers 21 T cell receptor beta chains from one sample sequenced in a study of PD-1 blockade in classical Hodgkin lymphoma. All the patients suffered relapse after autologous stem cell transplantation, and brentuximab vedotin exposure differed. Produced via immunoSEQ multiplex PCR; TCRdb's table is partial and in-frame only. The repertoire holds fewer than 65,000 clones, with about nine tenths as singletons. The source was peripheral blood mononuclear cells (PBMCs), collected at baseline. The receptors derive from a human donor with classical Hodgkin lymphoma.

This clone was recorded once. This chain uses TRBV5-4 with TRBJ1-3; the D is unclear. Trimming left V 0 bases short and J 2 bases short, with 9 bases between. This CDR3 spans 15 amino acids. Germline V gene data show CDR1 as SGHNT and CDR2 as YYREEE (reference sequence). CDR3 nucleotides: TGTGCCAGCAGCTTGGACAGTCTACCTGGAAACACCATATATTTT. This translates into CASSLDSLPGNTIYF.

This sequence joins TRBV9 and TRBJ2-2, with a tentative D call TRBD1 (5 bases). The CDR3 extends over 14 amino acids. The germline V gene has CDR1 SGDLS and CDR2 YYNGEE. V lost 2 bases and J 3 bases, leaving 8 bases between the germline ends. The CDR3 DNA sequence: TGTGCCAGCAGCGTGGTCAGGGACACCGGGGAGCTGTTTTTT. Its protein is CASSVVRDTGELFF.

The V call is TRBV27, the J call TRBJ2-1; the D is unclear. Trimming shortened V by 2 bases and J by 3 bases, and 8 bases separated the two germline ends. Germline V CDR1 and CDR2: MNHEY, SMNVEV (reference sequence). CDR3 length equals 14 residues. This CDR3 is CASSLGVFYNEQFF. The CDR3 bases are TGTGCCAGCAGTTTAGGGGTTTTCTACAATGAGCAGTTCTTC.

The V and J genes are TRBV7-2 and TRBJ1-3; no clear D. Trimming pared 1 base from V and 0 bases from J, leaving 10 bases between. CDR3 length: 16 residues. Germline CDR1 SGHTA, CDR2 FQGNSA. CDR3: CASSLGHLSSGNTIYF. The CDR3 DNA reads TGTGCCAGCAGCTTAGGCCATCTTAGCTCTGGAAACACCATATATTTT.

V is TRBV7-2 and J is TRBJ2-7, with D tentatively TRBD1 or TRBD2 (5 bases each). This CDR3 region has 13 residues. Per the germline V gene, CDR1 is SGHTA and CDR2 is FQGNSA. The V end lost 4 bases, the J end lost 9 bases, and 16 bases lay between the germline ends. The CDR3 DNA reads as TGTGCCAGCAGCTGGGGACCGACTGCGGGGCAGTACTTC. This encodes CASSWGPTAGQYF.

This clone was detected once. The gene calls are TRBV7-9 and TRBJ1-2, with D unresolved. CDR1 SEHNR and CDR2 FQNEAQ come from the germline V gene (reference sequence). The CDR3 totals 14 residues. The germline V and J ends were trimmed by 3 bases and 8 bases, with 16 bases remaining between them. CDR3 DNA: TGTGCCAGCAGCTTTGGGGTCCAAGGCGGGGGCTACACCTTC. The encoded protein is CASSFGVQGGGYTF.

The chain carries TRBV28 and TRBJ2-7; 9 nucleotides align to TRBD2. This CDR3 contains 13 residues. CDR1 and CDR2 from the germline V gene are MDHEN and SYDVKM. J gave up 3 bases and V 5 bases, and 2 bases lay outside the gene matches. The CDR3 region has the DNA TGTGCCAGCAGTGATAGCGGGGGCTACGAGCAGTACTTC. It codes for CASSDSGGYEQYF.

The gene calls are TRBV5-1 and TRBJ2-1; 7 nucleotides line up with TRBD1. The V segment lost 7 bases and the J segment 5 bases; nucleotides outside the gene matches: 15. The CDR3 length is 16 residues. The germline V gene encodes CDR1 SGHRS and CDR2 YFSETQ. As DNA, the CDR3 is TGCGCCAGCGCTAAATTACTGACAGGGATGAACAATGAGCAGTTCTTC. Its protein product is CASAKLLTGMNNEQFF.

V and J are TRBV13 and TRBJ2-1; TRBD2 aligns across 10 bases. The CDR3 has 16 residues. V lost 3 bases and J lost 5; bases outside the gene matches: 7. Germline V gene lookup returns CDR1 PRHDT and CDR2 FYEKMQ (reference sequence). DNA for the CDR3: TGTGCCAGCAGCTTTGTGGCTAGCGGGGGTAACAATGAGCAGTTCTTC. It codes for CASSFVASGGNNEQFF.

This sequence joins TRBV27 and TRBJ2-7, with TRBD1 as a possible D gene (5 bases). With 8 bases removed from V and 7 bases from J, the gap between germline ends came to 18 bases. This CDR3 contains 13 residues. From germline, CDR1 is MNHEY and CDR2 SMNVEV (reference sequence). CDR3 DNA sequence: TGTGCCAGCGGCAATTGGGCAGGGAATGAGCAGTACTTC. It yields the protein CASGNWAGNEQYF.

CDR3 sequence reads: CASSLSPLSGTDTQYF. In DNA, the CDR3 is TGTGCCAGCAGCTTAAGCCCTCTCTCTGGCACAGATACGCAGTATTTT. The rearrangement joins TRBV7-2 to TRBJ2-3; D is unresolved. Trimming stripped 2 bases from V and 1 base from J, with 13 bases between. Germline loops: CDR1 SGHTA, CDR2 FQGNSA. The CDR3 contains 16 residues. Full variable domain (remainder filled in from reference TRBV7-2 and TRBJ2-3): GAGVSQSPSNKVTEKGKDVELRCDPISGHTALYWYRQSLGQGLEFLIYFQGNSAPDKSGLPSDRFSAERTGGSVSTLTIQRTQQEDSAVYLCASSLSPLSGTDTQYFGPGTRLTVL.

Written as DNA, the CDR3 is TGTGCCAGCAGCAAGACGGACAGTTACGAGCAGTACTTC. Protein sequence: CASSKTDSYEQYF. The V call is TRBV11-2, the J call TRBJ2-7; weak D call: TRBD1 (6 bases). V lost 5 bases and J 4 bases, leaving 12 bases between the germline ends. The germline gives CDR1 SGHAT, CDR2 FQNNGV. CDR3 length equals 13 residues.

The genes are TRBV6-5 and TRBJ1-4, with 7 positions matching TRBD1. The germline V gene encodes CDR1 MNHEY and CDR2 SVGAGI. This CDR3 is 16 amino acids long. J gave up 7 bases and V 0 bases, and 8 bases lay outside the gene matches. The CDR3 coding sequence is TGTGCCAGCAGTTACTCATTCGTTCAGGGGGGTGAAAAACTGTTTTTT. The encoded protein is CASSYSFVQGGEKLFF.

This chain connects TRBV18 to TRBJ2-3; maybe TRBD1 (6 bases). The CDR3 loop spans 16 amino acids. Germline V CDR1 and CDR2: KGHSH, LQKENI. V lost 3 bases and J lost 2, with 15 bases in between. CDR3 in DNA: TGTGCCAGCTCACCCTCCCGGACAGTCCCCACAGATACGCAGTATTTT. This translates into CASSPSRTVPTDTQYF.

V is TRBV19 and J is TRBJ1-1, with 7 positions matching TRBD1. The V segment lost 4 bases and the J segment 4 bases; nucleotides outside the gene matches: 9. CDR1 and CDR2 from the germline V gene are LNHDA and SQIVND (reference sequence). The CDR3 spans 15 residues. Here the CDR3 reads CASSTPDRVGTEAFF. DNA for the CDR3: TGTGCCAGTAGTACGCCCGACAGGGTGGGCACTGAAGCTTTCTTT.

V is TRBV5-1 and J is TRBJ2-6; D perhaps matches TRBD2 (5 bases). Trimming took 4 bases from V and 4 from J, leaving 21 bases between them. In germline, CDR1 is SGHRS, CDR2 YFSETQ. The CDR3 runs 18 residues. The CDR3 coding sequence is TGCGCCAGCAGCCTGACGGGGATGGGGTTGGGAGGGGCCAACGTCCTGACTTTC. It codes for CASSLTGMGLGGANVLTF.

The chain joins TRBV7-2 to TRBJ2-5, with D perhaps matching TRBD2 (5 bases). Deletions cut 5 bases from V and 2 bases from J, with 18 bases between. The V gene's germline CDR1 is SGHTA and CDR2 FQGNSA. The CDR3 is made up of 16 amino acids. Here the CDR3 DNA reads TGTGCCAGCAGCGGCGGGCCCAGCGTAGGTCAAGAGACCCAGTACTTC. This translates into CASSGGPSVGQETQYF.

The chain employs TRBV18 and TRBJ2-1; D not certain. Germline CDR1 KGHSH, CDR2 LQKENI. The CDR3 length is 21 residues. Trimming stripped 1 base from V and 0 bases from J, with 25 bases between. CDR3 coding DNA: TGTGCCAGCTCACCACTGCCCACTACTCGTGGTAGCATGCGCTCCTACAATGAGCAGTTCTTC. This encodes CASSPLPTTRGSMRSYNEQFF.

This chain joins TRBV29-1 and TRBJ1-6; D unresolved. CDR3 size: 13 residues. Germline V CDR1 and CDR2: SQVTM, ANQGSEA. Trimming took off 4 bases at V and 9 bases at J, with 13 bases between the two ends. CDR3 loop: CSVAHGEGSPLHF. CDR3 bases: TGCAGCGTTGCTCATGGTGAGGGTTCACCCCTCCACTTT.

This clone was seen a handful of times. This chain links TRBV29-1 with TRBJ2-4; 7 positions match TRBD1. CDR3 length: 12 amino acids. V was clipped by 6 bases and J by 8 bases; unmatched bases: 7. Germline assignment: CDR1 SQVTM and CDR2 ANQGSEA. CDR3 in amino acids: CSVRQGADIQYF. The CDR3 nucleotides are TGCAGCGTCAGACAGGGCGCCGACATTCAGTACTTC.

The chain's CDR3 is CASSLGGTSIHEQYF. The DNA of the CDR3 is TGCGCCAGCAGCTTGGGTGGGACTAGCATCCACGAGCAGTACTTC. The rearrangement links TRBV5-1 to TRBJ2-7; TRBD2 matches at 9 bases. V lost 0 bases, J lost 5 bases, and 6 bases stayed unmatched. The CDR3 spans 15 residues. Germline loops: CDR1 SGHRS, CDR2 YFSETQ.